A single sample gave rise to the 9 T cell receptor beta chains below, sequenced in a study of blood T cell repertoires in COVID-19. The repertoire was sequenced with immunoSEQ multiplex PCR; TCRdb's copy has only in-frame clones and lacks some. This sample has more than 50,000 clones, with 75% to 90% found just once. The sequencing input was peripheral blood. These receptors all come from a man between 60 and 70 years old with active COVID-19.

The V gene is TRBV27, the J gene TRBJ1-3, with 8 nucleotides matching TRBD1. V was clipped by 7 bases and J by 6 bases; unmatched bases: 5. The CDR3 extends over 13 amino acids. Looked up from germline, CDR1 is MNHEY and CDR2 is SMNVEV (reference sequence). The CDR3 spells CASTGQGSNTIYF. DNA for the CDR3: TGTGCCAGCACCGGACAGGGTTCAAACACCATATATTTT.

V and J are TRBV2 and TRBJ2-3, with a weak D call TRBD1 (5 bases). The CDR3 extends over 14 amino acids. The germline V gene has CDR1 SNHLY and CDR2 FYNNEI. V was trimmed by 7 bases and J by 4 bases, leaving 15 bases between them. This CDR3 is CASTVQGSSDTQYF. CDR3 sequence (DNA): TGTGCCAGCACGGTTCAGGGATCATCAGATACGCAGTATTTT.

This chain joins TRBV24-1 and TRBJ2-5; 7 bases line up with TRBD2. Germline CDR1 and CDR2: KGHDR and SFDVKD. The CDR3 totals 15 residues. Trimming took 6 bases from V and 7 from J; bases not matched to a gene: 13. In DNA, the CDR3 is TGTGCCACCAGTAATACCCCGGGGAGGGGAGGGACCCAGTACTTC. As protein: CATSNTPGRGGTQYF.

The chain combines TRBV4-2 with TRBJ2-5, with TRBD1 matching 7 bases. V lost 5 bases to trimming and J lost 4 bases; unmatched junction nucleotides: 10. Germline V CDR1 and CDR2: LGHNA, YNFKEQ. The CDR3 consists of 15 residues. This CDR3 is CASSGRDRGGETQYF. CDR3 DNA: TGTGCCAGCAGCGGCCGGGACAGAGGTGGAGAGACCCAGTACTTC.

The chain combines TRBV28 with TRBJ1-4; D may be TRBD1 (6 bases). The length of the CDR3 is 14 residues. The V end was cut by 7 bases, the J end by 7 bases, with 16 bases between. CDR1 and CDR2 from the germline V gene are MDHEN and SYDVKM. The CDR3 bases are TGTGCCAGCACTAAAGACAGGTGGAGTGAAAAACTGTTTTTT. It is translated as CASTKDRWSEKLFF.

This clone has only a few counts. A read error may account for a junction end that differs from germline. The gene calls are TRBV11-2 and TRBJ1-5; 8 bases match TRBD1. The CDR3 extends over 14 amino acids. Germline V lookup: CDR1 SGHAT, CDR2 FQNNGV. CDR3 loop: CASSVDRGIQPQHF. The CDR3 nucleotides read TGTGCCAGCAGCGTAGACAGGGGAATTCAGCCCCAGCATTTT.

The genes are TRBV11-3 and TRBJ2-2, with TRBD2 identical over 9 bases. V shed 5 bases, J shed 1 base, and the junction held 5 bases outside the gene matches. CDR1 is SGHNT, CDR2 YENEEA, per germline. The CDR3 extends over 16 amino acids. CDR3 sequence reads: CASSTGLAGNTGELFF. CDR3 sequence (DNA): TGTGCCAGCAGCACGGGACTAGCCGGGAACACCGGGGAGCTGTTTTTT.

The rearrangement uses TRBV28 and TRBJ1-2, with D unclear. CDR3 size: 15 residues. V was pared by 2 bases and J by 0 bases, with 10 bases between. Germline V CDR1 and CDR2: MDHEN, SYDVKM. The CDR3 loop is CASSLRSWANYGYTF. The CDR3 region has the DNA TGTGCCAGCAGTTTACGGAGTTGGGCTAACTATGGCTACACCTTC.

This chain uses TRBV4-3 with TRBJ2-3, with D maybe TRBD1 (6 bases). The V end was cut by 0 bases, the J end by 2 bases, with 12 bases between. The CDR3 runs to 16 residues. Germline V gene lookup returns CDR1 LGHNA and CDR2 YSLEER. CDR3 loop: CASSQDTGIYTDTQYF. For the CDR3, the DNA is TGCGCCAGCAGCCAAGATACAGGGATCTACACAGATACGCAGTATTTT.